This entry features one T cell receptor beta chain sequence. This sample stems from a study of blood T cell repertoires in COVID-19. Study summary: Samples taken during acute and convalescent COVID-19 were collected in the United States, Italy and Spain. The cDNA or gDNA used as material had been derived from T cells, B-cell-depleted T cells, or PBMCs.

Methods used by the authors: Reference gene primers were amplified, and this amplification served to estimate nucleated cell counts. Sequencing used immunoSEQ multiplex PCR; TCRdb keeps in-frame clones, though not all of them. The D gene and trimming were derived from the DNA, and the V and J assignments and clone size from that table. The data show 50,000 or so clones, roughly 89% seen once. Germline lookup yields CDR1 MNHNS and CDR2 SASEGT. J gave up 0 bases and V 2 bases, and 1 base lay outside the gene matches. The length of the CDR3 is 15 residues. The V and J genes are TRBV6-1 and TRBJ1-3, with TRBD1 matching 7 bases. Sample: peripheral blood. The source of this sequence is a man aged 65-85 years with active COVID-19. This CDR3 reads CASSEHRGSGNTIYF. The CDR3, as DNA: TGTGCCAGCAGTGAACACAGGGGCTCTGGAAACACCATATATTTT.